This TCR beta chain was sequenced in a study of metastatic and nonmetastatic thyroid tumors. Study overall: Repertoires of blood and of tissue (tumor or nodule) from malignant and benign thyroid patients were compared.

Study-level points and caveats: Patients with malignant thyroid tumors reportedly had significantly higher TCR beta diversity than those with benign nodules, in blood and tumor.

MiXCR reprocessed the PCR reads for TCRdb. The sample holds about 28,000 clones; around 20% are singletons and the top ten take 39%. All patients were untreated before thyroid surgery. Worth noting for this clone: Its target is unknown.

The V segment lost 0 bases and the J segment 3 bases; nucleotides outside the gene matches: 1. The germline gives CDR1 SGHDT, CDR2 YYEEEE. This CDR3 region has 14 residues. This chain uses TRBV5-6 with TRBJ1-2; 8 bases map to TRBD1. This sequence was found in a female donor with papillary thyroid cancer or a benign thyroid nodule (not recorded which). Some clones in this sample may be carry-over from other donors' samples. The sequenced sample was blood. The CDR3 sequence is CASSLEQGDYGYTF. Written as DNA, the CDR3 is TGTGCCAGCAGCTTGGAACAGGGGGACTATGGCTACACCTTC.